The rows below give T cell receptor beta chains drawn from one sample of a study of shared clonotypes between healthy human individuals. Repertoires were generated with immunoSEQ multiplex PCR, while TCRdb's copy carries only in-frame clones and drops some. Of about 580,000 clones in the sample, roughly 98% were seen once. Source material: naive CD8+ T cells sorted from blood. The receptors originated from a man aged 30 to 45 in good health. Both conserved end residues are part of each CDR3. The order of the fields is J gene, V gene, D gene, CDR3 DNA, CDR3 protein. A D gene is named only where the DNA matches it firmly.

>TRBJ2-2|TRBV6-5|.
TGTGCCAGCAGAGCCGGGACTCCCACCGGGGAGCTGTTTTTT
CASRAGTPTGELFF
>TRBJ2-3|TRBV9|TRBD2
TGTGCCAGCAGCGTACCTCTAGCGGGAGTGGATACGCAGTATTTT
CASSVPLAGVDTQYF
>TRBJ1-1|TRBV27|.
TGTGCCAGCAGTTTATCGCGATTTTCGGAGGACACTGAAGCTTTCTTT
CASSLSRFSEDTEAFF
>TRBJ2-7|TRBV7-9|.
TGTGCCAGCAGCACCGGGACCCCAACCTACGAGCAGTACTTC
CASSTGTPTYEQYF
>TRBJ2-1|TRBV5-1|TRBD1
TGCGCCAGCAGCTTGGGGGTGACAGGGCTCGATGAGCAGTTCTTC
CASSLGVTGLDEQFF
>TRBJ1-4|TRBV13|.
TGTGCCAGCAGCTTAGGCCAGGGGGAAAAACTGTTTTTT
CASSLGQGEKLFF
>TRBJ2-1|TRBV7-8|TRBD1
TGTGCCAGCAGCTGGACAGGGGGCCCCATCTCCTACAATGAGCAGTTCTTC
CASSWTGGPISYNEQFF
>TRBJ2-7|TRBV9|TRBD2
TGTGCCAGCAGCGTCGGACTAGCGGGGGGATACGAGCAGTACTTC
CASSVGLAGGYEQYF
>TRBJ2-7|TRBV19|.
TGTGCCAGTAGTATGGCTAGGGGCCTAGTGGTGGAGCAGTACTTC
CASSMARGLVVEQYF
>TRBJ1-1|TRBV10-3|TRBD1
TGTGCCATCAGTACTGACAGGGACACTGAAGCTTTCTTT
CAISTDRDTEAFF
>TRBJ2-5|TRBV7-9|.
TGTGCCAGCTGGCGAGCAGGGATCTTAGAGACCCAGTACTTC
CASWRAGILETQYF
>TRBJ2-7|TRBV28|TRBD2
TGTGCCAGCAGTTTAGTTGCTAGCGGGACGTACGAGCAGTACTTC
CASSLVASGTYEQYF
>TRBJ2-1|TRBV7-9|.
TGTGCCAGCAGCTTAAAGTCGAGCTCCTACAATGAGCAGTTCTTC
CASSLKSSSYNEQFF
>TRBJ1-5|TRBV29-1|.
TGCAGCGTTGTGAGGAATAGAGATCAGCCCCAGCATTTT
CSVVRNRDQPQHF
>TRBJ2-7|TRBV7-6|TRBD2
TGTGCCAGCAGCTTAAGCCCCGCAGGGTTACTAGCGGGAGCCCACGAGCAGTACTTC
CASSLSPAGLLAGAHEQYF